The 32 T cell receptor beta chains in this list originate from one sample, sequenced in a study of T cells in women clearing cervical HPV infection. Measured with immunoSEQ multiplex PCR; TCRdb has only the in-frame clones, and not every one. The data include roughly 40,000 clones; the top ten clones carry 5.8%. The specimen sequenced was blood buffy coat. The origin of the receptors is a woman aged 18-69 years with a cervical HPV16 infection that either progressed to CIN3+ or cleared (not recorded which).

Here the CDR3 reads CASSDEGGYEQFF. Incomplete CDR3 DNA: TGTGCCAGCAGTGATGAAGGGGGATATGAG. The chain has TRBV6-4 and TRBJ2-1; D possibly corresponds to TRBD1 (6 bases). From the germline J gene comes the end of the CDR3, since the read stops 3 residues before it. Germline CDR1 reads MRHNA; CDR2 reads SNTAGT. Trimming stripped 3 bases from V and 8 bases from J, with 11 bases between. This CDR3 is 13 amino acids long.

Regarding this clone: From the germline J gene comes the end of the CDR3, since the read stops 3 residues before it. The chain carries TRBV6-1 and TRBJ2-7; D is possibly TRBD1 (5 bases). V lost 4 bases to trimming and J lost 1 base, with 5 bases between them. Per germline, CDR1 MNHNS and CDR2 SASEGT. The length of the CDR3 is 12 residues. The CDR3 bases that were read are TGTGCCAGCAGTGGACAGTCCTACGAG. The encoded protein is CASSGQSYE. The entire CDR3 reads CASSGQSYEQYF.

With respect to this clone: The CDR3 end lies 3 residues beyond the end of the read and is filled in from the germline J gene. The genes are TRBV28 and TRBJ2-1, with 7 bases matching TRBD1. Germline V gene data show CDR1 as MDHEN and CDR2 as SYDVKM. The CDR3 totals 14 residues. V trimming: 7 bases; J trimming: 8 bases; junction bases outside the gene matches: 11. The part of the CDR3 DNA that was read is TGTGCCAGCATAAACAGGGGCCATCTCGATGAG. Translation gives CASINRGHLDE. The full CDR3 protein is CASINRGHLDEQFF.

CDR3 DNA, as far as it was read: TGTGCCAGCAGACATGGGACAGAAATGAACACTGAA. Translated, it gives CASRHGTEMNTE. The full-length CDR3 reads as CASRHGTEMNTEAFF. The chain is built from TRBV12-3 or TRBV12-4 and TRBJ1-1; TRBD1 matches 7 bases. The observed sequence ends 3 residues before the CDR3 terminus, with the missing tail filled in from the germline J gene. CDR3 length equals 15 residues. The junction had 7 bases not matched to a gene; V was cut back by 6 bases and J by 0 bases.

Of note for this clone: Sequencing ends 3 residues short of the CDR3 end; the germline J gene provides the rest. The chain recombines TRBV7-6 with TRBJ2-3; TRBD2 matches 10 bases. The CDR3 has 15 amino acids. Per the germline V gene, CDR1 is SGHVS and CDR2 is FNYEAQ. V dropped 5 bases and J dropped 0; count of bases not matched to a gene: 2. CDR3 DNA (partial): TGTGCCAGCAGCCGACTAGCGGGTAGCACAGATACG. It is translated as CASSRLAGSTDT. The full CDR3 reads CASSRLAGSTDTQYF.

CDR3 DNA, as far as it was read: TGTGCCAGCTCACCTGATAGCGGGAGTGGAACAGATACG. This translates into CASSPDSGSGTDT. The full CDR3 protein reads CASSPDSGSGTDTQYF. The gene calls are TRBV18 and TRBJ2-3, with 9 bases that match TRBD2. The read stops 3 residues short of the end of the CDR3; the missing end is completed from the germline J gene. Trimming took 3 bases from V and 3 from J; bases not matched to a gene: 7. Germline V lookup: CDR1 KGHSH, CDR2 LQKENI. This CDR3 spans 16 amino acids.

As concerns this clone: The read ends 3 residues early relative to the CDR3; the germline J gene fills the gap. The chain carries TRBV20-1 and TRBJ2-1; 10 bases match TRBD2. V trimming: 1 base; J trimming: 9 bases; junction bases outside the gene matches: 9. Germline values: CDR1 DFQATT, CDR2 SNEGSKA (reference sequence). This CDR3 spans 15 amino acids. The DNA read from the CDR3 is TGCAGTGCTAGAGGGAGCGGGAGGGCCACTTTTGAG. It translates to CSARGSGRATFE. The full-length CDR3 reads as CSARGSGRATFEQFF.

Turning to this clone: Read coverage stops 3 residues before the CDR3 terminus; the germline J gene supplies the remainder. This chain joins TRBV7-6 and TRBJ2-7; D is perhaps TRBD2 (5 bases). The ends were cut back, 3 bases at V and 2 bases at J, with 17 bases in the middle. The CDR3 totals 16 residues. The V gene's germline CDR1 is SGHVS and CDR2 FNYEAQ. The sequenced part of the CDR3 DNA is TGTGCCAGCAGCTTGGGCGGCGGTAGCGCAGCCTACGAG. Amino acid sequence: CASSLGGGSAAYE. The entire CDR3 protein is CASSLGGGSAAYEQYF.

On this clone itself: The read ends 3 residues shy of where the CDR3 ends; the end is completed using the germline J gene. This rearrangement joins TRBV19 to TRBJ1-2; D unresolved. The CDR3 is 14 amino acids. Germline CDR1 reads LNHDA; CDR2 reads SQIVND (reference sequence). The CDR3 sequence: CASRGLAASSDYTF. The CDR3 bases that were read are TGTGCCAGTAGAGGCCTAGCAGCGAGCAGTGAC. The full variable domain, its missing parts supplied by reference TRBV19 and TRBJ1-2, is DGGITQSPKYLFRKEGQNVTLSCEQNLNHDAMYWYRQDPGQGLRLIYYSQIVNDFQKGDIAEGYSVSREKKESFPLTVTSAQKNPTAFYLCASRGLAASSDYTFGSGTRLTVV.

Comment on this clone: The read ends 3 residues before the CDR3 terminus; that terminus is restored from the germline J gene. The chain couples TRBV7-2 to TRBJ2-7; perhaps TRBD1 as D (6 bases). V was trimmed by 2 bases and J by 3 bases, leaving 11 bases between them. There are 14 residues in the CDR3. In germline, CDR1 is SGHTA, CDR2 FQGNSA. The sequenced CDR3 bases are TGTGCCAGCAGCTTATTCGCGACAGGCTACGAG. Protein: CASSLFATGYE. The whole CDR3 sequence reads CASSLFATGYEQYF.

About this clone: The read stops 3 residues short of the end of the CDR3; the missing end is completed from the germline J gene. V is TRBV2 and J is TRBJ2-5; D gene ambiguous. In germline, CDR1 is SNHLY, CDR2 FYNNEI. CDR3 length: 11 residues. The V gene lost 7 bases and the J gene lost 5 bases, with 8 bases spanning the gap. The sequenced part of the CDR3 DNA is TGTGCCAGCAAGGTCGGGGAGACC. The encoded protein is CASKVGET. The whole CDR3 protein is CASKVGETQYF. The whole variable domain, remainder taken from reference TRBV2 and TRBJ2-5, is EPEVTQTPSHQVTQMGQEVILRCVPISNHLYFYWYRQILGQKVEFLVSFYNNEISEKSEIFDDQFSVERPDGSNFTLKIRSTKLEDSAMYFCASKVGETQYFGPGTRLLVL.

Comment on this clone: Coverage ceases 3 residues before the CDR3 finishes, and the germline J gene fills in the end. V is TRBV2 and J is TRBJ2-1; TRBD2 aligns across 13 bases. This CDR3 region has 15 residues. Unmatched junction bases numbered 5, after V lost 8 bases and J lost 4 bases. The germline V gene has CDR1 SNHLY and CDR2 FYNNEI. The chain's CDR3 is CASGRTSGSYNEQFF. The CDR3 DNA, read in part, is TGTGCCAGCGGCCGGACTAGCGGGAGTTACAATGAG.

On this clone itself: The read terminates 3 residues ahead of where the CDR3 ends, so the germline J gene completes it. The chain carries TRBV18 and TRBJ1-5; 8 nucleotides line up with TRBD1. V shed 4 bases, J shed 6 bases, and the junction held 8 bases outside the gene matches. The V gene's germline CDR1 is KGHSH and CDR2 LQKENI. CDR3 length: 15 amino acids. The covered CDR3 bases are TGTGCCAGCTCACAGGCCGGACAGGGACGTCAGCCC. Protein: CASSQAGQGRQP. The whole CDR3 protein is CASSQAGQGRQPQHF.

Comments on this clone: The CDR3 is cut off 3 residues early in the read; its end comes from the germline J gene. The chain employs TRBV7-3 and TRBJ1-4, with D tentatively TRBD1 (6 bases). This CDR3 contains 13 residues. The germline V gene encodes CDR1 SGHTA and CDR2 FQGTGA. Trimming stripped 4 bases from V and 8 bases from J, with 11 bases between. The CDR3 spells CASSSGTPEKLFF. The CDR3 bases that were read are TGTGCCAGCAGCTCCGGGACACCGGAAAAA.

This clone shows up as medium-sized (0.01 to 0.1%) by frequency. The read falls 3 residues short of the CDR3 end, and the missing part is taken from the germline J gene. This chain links TRBV5-1 with TRBJ2-2; TRBD2 agrees at 14 bases. Germline V gene sequence: CDR1 SGHRS, CDR2 YFSETQ. The CDR3 loop spans 16 amino acids. After removal of 4 bases from V and 7 bases from J, the junction contained 6 bases not matched to a gene. CDR3 region: CASSTGLAGADGELFF. CDR3 DNA, as far as it was read: TGCGCCAGCAGCACGGGACTAGCGGGAGCCGACGGGGAG.

Of note for this clone: Coverage ceases 3 residues before the CDR3 finishes, and the germline J gene fills in the end. The rearrangement uses TRBV7-2 and TRBJ2-5; 8 bases line up with TRBD1. Trimming at V came to 1 base and at J to 4 bases, leaving 2 bases not matched to a gene. This CDR3 region has 14 residues. The germline V gene encodes CDR1 SGHTA and CDR2 FQGNSA. CDR3 sequence: CASSLGTGRETQYF. CDR3 DNA, as far as it was read: TGTGCCAGCAGCTTAGGGACAGGGAGAGAGACC.

The CDR3 reads CASSLAWGGDTQYF. Partial CDR3 DNA: TGTGCCAGCAGCTTAGCCTGGGGGGGAGATACG. The chain combines TRBV7-9 with TRBJ2-3; 7 bases agree with TRBD2. The read halts 3 residues ahead of the CDR3 end, with the missing end drawn from the germline J gene. Trimming removed 0 bases from V and 5 bases from J; junction bases left unmatched: 2. CDR3 length equals 14 residues. The germline V gene has CDR1 SEHNR and CDR2 FQNEAQ (reference sequence). Using reference TRBV7-9 and TRBJ2-3 for the parts outside the CDR3, the full variable domain is DTGVSQNPRHKITKRGQNVTFRCDPISEHNRLYWYRQTLGQGPEFLTYFQNEAQLEKSRLLSDRFSAERPKGSFSTLEIQRTEQGDSAMYLCASSLAWGGDTQYFGPGTRLTVL.

With regard to this clone: With the read ending 3 residues before the CDR3 end, the germline J gene is used to fill in that end. V gene TRBV14 combines with J gene TRBJ2-7; 10 bases map to TRBD2. Trimming removed 2 bases from V and 3 bases from J; junction bases left unmatched: 7. CDR1 SGHDN and CDR2 FVKESK come from the germline V gene. The CDR3 is made up of 16 amino acids. This chain's CDR3 is CASSQYPTSGLYEQYF. The part of the CDR3 DNA that was read is TGTGCCAGCAGCCAATACCCGACTAGCGGGCTCTACGAG.

As to this clone: The read finishes 3 residues shy of the CDR3 end, and the germline J gene is used to complete it. The chain links TRBV27 to TRBJ2-2, with D perhaps TRBD2 (5 bases). The V end was cut by 4 bases, the J end by 4 bases, with 16 bases between. The CDR3 loop spans 16 amino acids. Per the germline V gene, CDR1 is MNHEY and CDR2 is SMNVEV (reference sequence). Incomplete CDR3 DNA: TGTGCCAGCAGTTCAGCACTAGTGGAGGTCACCGGGGAG. Protein: CASSSALVEVTGE. The full CDR3 reads CASSSALVEVTGELFF.

Partial CDR3 DNA: TGCAGTGCTAAGATGGGGGGTGGAACTAATGAAAAA. It yields the protein CSAKMGGGTNEK. The complete CDR3 sequence is CSAKMGGGTNEKLFF. The genes are TRBV20-1 and TRBJ1-4, with D possibly being TRBD1 (5 bases). The read finishes 3 residues shy of the CDR3 end, and the germline J gene is used to complete it. Trimming left V 4 bases short and J 1 base short, with 13 bases between. This CDR3 region has 15 residues. Germline CDR1 is DFQATT and CDR2 is SNEGSKA (reference sequence).

Remarks on this clone: The CDR3 is cut off 3 residues early in the read; its end comes from the germline J gene. The chain recombines TRBV19 with TRBJ2-1; 11 nucleotides line up with TRBD2. Germline V gene data show CDR1 as LNHDA and CDR2 as SQIVND (reference sequence). CDR3 length equals 14 residues. With 5 bases clipped from V and 7 bases from J, the junction kept 4 bases outside the gene matches. The CDR3 spells CASSVAGGNNEQFF. CDR3 DNA (partial): TGTGCCAGTAGTGTAGCGGGGGGGAATAATGAG.

Regarding this clone: The CDR3 end is not reached by the read, which stops 3 residues before it; the germline J gene fills it in. The chain has TRBV14 and TRBJ2-3; D possibly corresponds to TRBD1 (6 bases). This CDR3 region has 16 residues. Germline V gene sequence: CDR1 SGHDN, CDR2 FVKESK. V was trimmed by 0 bases and J by 2 bases, leaving 12 bases between them. The CDR3 DNA, read in part, is TGTGCCAGCAGCCAAGAGCCAGGGGTATTCACAGATACG. Its translation: CASSQEPGVFTDT. The entire CDR3 sequence reads CASSQEPGVFTDTQYF.

A remark on this clone: From the germline J gene comes the end of the CDR3, since the read stops 3 residues before it. The chain combines TRBV6-2 or TRBV6-3 with TRBJ1-2; D is uncertain. CDR1 and CDR2 from the germline V gene are MNHEY and SVGEGT. The CDR3 is made up of 13 amino acids. CDR3 DNA, as far as it was read: TGTGCCAGCAGGGCCACGGTAACAGATACC. Translation gives CASRATVTDT. The entire CDR3 reads CASRATVTDTYTF.

Comments on this clone: The CDR3 end is not reached by the read, which stops 3 residues before it; the germline J gene fills it in. This chain connects TRBV13 to TRBJ2-5; 13 nucleotides line up with TRBD2. Per germline, CDR1 PRHDT and CDR2 FYEKMQ (reference sequence). V trimming: 4 bases; J trimming: 2 bases; junction bases outside the gene matches: 4. This CDR3 contains 16 residues. The covered CDR3 bases are TGTGCCAGCAGCTCCGGGACTAGCGGGGCACAAGAGACC. The encoded protein is CASSSGTSGAQET. The full CDR3 is CASSSGTSGAQETQYF.

CDR3 residues: CASSSATGGYEQYF. The DNA read from the CDR3 is TGTGCCAGTAGCAGCGCGACAGGGGGCTACGAG. The chain recombines TRBV19 with TRBJ2-7, with 9 positions matching TRBD1. From the germline J gene comes the end of the CDR3, since the read stops 3 residues before it. With V trimmed by 6 bases and J by 3 bases, 6 bases remained unmatched. Looked up from germline, CDR1 is LNHDA and CDR2 is SQIVND (reference sequence). The CDR3 is made up of 14 amino acids.

As to this clone: With the read ending 3 residues before the CDR3 end, the germline J gene is used to fill in that end. The chain recombines TRBV29-1 with TRBJ2-7; TRBD1 aligns across 10 bases. Germline values: CDR1 SQVTM, CDR2 ANQGSEA. The length of the CDR3 is 15 residues. V lost 0 bases and J lost 3; bases outside the gene matches: 5. CDR3: CSVEDVGQGIYEQYF. The CDR3 DNA, read in part, is TGCAGCGTTGAAGACGTGGGACAGGGGATCTACGAG.

CDR3 sequence reads: CASSFDSLHYNEQFF. CDR3 bases read: TGTGCCAGCAGCTTTGACAGTCTCCACTACAATGAG. The chain joins TRBV11-2 to TRBJ2-1; D might be TRBD1 (5 bases). The read gets to within 3 residues of the CDR3 end, and the germline J gene fills in the rest. Germline values: CDR1 SGHAT, CDR2 FQNNGV. V lost 3 bases, J lost 3 bases, and 12 bases lay in between. This CDR3 contains 15 residues.

Notes on this clone: Read sequence stops 3 residues before the CDR3 end, and the germline J gene provides the missing end. The V and J genes are TRBV7-9 and TRBJ2-3; D gene unclear. Trimming cost V 10 bases and J 0 bases, with 5 bases left between them. CDR3 length equals 11 residues. CDR1 is SEHNR, CDR2 FQNEAQ, per germline (reference sequence). CDR3 DNA, as far as it was read: TGTGCCACAACTAGCACAGATACG. Translated, it gives CATTSTDT. The full CDR3 is CATTSTDTQYF. Drawing the rest from reference TRBV7-9 and TRBJ2-3, the complete variable domain is DTGVSQNPRHKITKRGQNVTFRCDPISEHNRLYWYRQTLGQGPEFLTYFQNEAQLEKSRLLSDRFSAERPKGSFSTLEIQRTEQGDSAMYLCATTSTDTQYFGPGTRLTVL.

Concerning this clone itself: The read is 3 residues too short to cover the CDR3 end, so that end is filled in from the germline J gene. This chain joins TRBV19 and TRBJ2-1, with D possibly TRBD1 on 6 matching bases. V gave up 10 bases and J gave up 5 bases, with 21 bases separating them. In germline, CDR1 is LNHDA, CDR2 SQIVND (reference sequence). The CDR3 length is 15 residues. CDR3 DNA, as far as it was read: TGTGCCACCAAGAGAGGGGCAGGGGCCGACAATGAG. Its protein product is CATKRGAGADNE. The whole CDR3 protein reads CATKRGAGADNEQFF.

As concerns this clone: The missing CDR3 end, 3 residues past where the read stops, is filled in from the germline J gene. The rearrangement links TRBV11-2 to TRBJ2-7; 8 bases agree with TRBD1. This CDR3 is 14 amino acids long. Germline CDR1 and CDR2: SGHAT and FQNNGV. V trimming: 4 bases; J trimming: 5 bases; junction bases outside the gene matches: 7. CDR3 sequence: CASSSRTGWHEQYF. The CDR3 DNA, read in part, is TGTGCCAGCAGCTCTCGGACAGGGTGGCACGAG.

The sequenced part of the CDR3 DNA is TGTGCCAGCAGCCAAGTTAGGGCGGGTTTGGAGGGCAACGTC. It specifies CASSQVRAGLEGNV. The full CDR3 reads CASSQVRAGLEGNVLTF. The chain uses TRBV3-1 (or the pseudogene TRBV3-2) and TRBJ2-6; TRBD2 might be the D (6 bases). The missing CDR3 end, 3 residues past where the read stops, is filled in from the germline J gene. V was shortened by 1 base and J by 9 bases, with 19 bases between the two germline ends. The CDR3 runs to 17 residues. From germline, CDR1 is LGHDT and CDR2 YNNKEL (reference sequence).

A note on this clone: The DNA ends 3 residues before the CDR3 does, and the rest of the CDR3 is filled in from the germline J gene. The chain recombines TRBV2 with TRBJ2-4, with D perhaps TRBD2 (5 bases). Germline CDR1 SNHLY, CDR2 FYNNEI. CDR3 length: 12 amino acids. CDR3 sequence reads: CASSGEPYGQYF. Incomplete CDR3 DNA: TGTGCCAGCAGCGGGGAACCCTATGGT.